The clone carrying this TCR beta chain came up once. V dropped 2 bases and J dropped 7 bases, with 14 bases sitting between them. The CDR3 length is 14 residues. Germline-derived CDR1 and CDR2 are MNHEY and SVGEGT. This record comes from a study of blood T cell repertoires in COVID-19. About the study: Italy, Spain and the United States were the sources of the convalescent and acute COVID-19 samples. T cells, B-cell-depleted T cells, or PBMCs supplied cDNA or gDNA.

Profiling relied on immunoSEQ multiplex PCR, and the TCRdb table lists in-frame clones only, not all of them. The sample gives tens of thousands of clones, 84% of which show up once; more than 10% is in the top ten. Patients at the Seattle site were enrolled during active infection and followed longitudinally. The sample was peripheral blood. The V gene is TRBV6-2 or TRBV6-3, the J gene TRBJ1-1; D not certain. The source is a man aged 45 to 65 with COVID-19, enrolled during active disease. CDR3 sequence reads: CASSYSGGVSEAFF. The CDR3 DNA is TGTGCCAGCAGTTACAGTGGAGGAGTAAGTGAAGCTTTCTTT.